The 15 T cell receptor beta chains listed next were all sequenced from one sample in a study of blood T cell repertoires in COVID-19. Sequencing used immunoSEQ multiplex PCR; TCRdb keeps in-frame clones, though not all of them. The table has roughly 66,000 clones, less than 85% seen once. Sequencing was performed on peripheral blood. The receptors originated from a man between 60 and 75 years old with acute or convalescent COVID-19.

This clone was seen a few times. CDR3 in DNA: TGTGCCATCAACTCGTATCATGGCTACACCTTC. Encoded protein: CAINSYHGYTF. The V and J genes are TRBV10-3 and TRBJ1-2, with unresolved D. CDR1 ENHRY and CDR2 SYGVKD come from the germline V gene. The V gene lost 7 bases and the J gene lost 6 bases, with 9 bases spanning the gap. The CDR3 is made up of 11 amino acids.

This sequence joins TRBV5-1 and TRBJ2-2; 11 positions match TRBD2. J lost 8 bases, V lost 3 bases, and 9 bases had no gene match. The CDR3 is 16 amino acids. Germline V gene lookup returns CDR1 SGHRS and CDR2 YFSETQ. The DNA of the CDR3 is TGCGCCAGCAGCTGGGGACTAGCGGAACGCACTGGGGAGCTGTTTTTT. Its translation is CASSWGLAERTGELFF. The full variable domain, rest sourced from reference TRBV5-1 and TRBJ2-2, is KAGVTQTPRYLIKTRGQQVTLSCSPISGHRSVSWYQQTPGQGLQFLFEYFSETQRNKGNFPGRFSGRQFSNSRSEMNVSTLELGDSALYLCASSWGLAERTGELFFGEGSRLTVL.

The V call is TRBV2, the J call TRBJ1-1, with 7 bases aligning to TRBD1. The CDR3 extends over 14 amino acids. Germline V lookup: CDR1 SNHLY, CDR2 FYNNEI. Germline trimming cut 7 bases from V and 4 bases from J; bases unmatched to any gene: 9. CDR3 region: CASIRGGAGTEAFF. The CDR3 nucleotides are TGTGCCAGCATTCGAGGGGGCGCGGGCACTGAAGCTTTCTTT.

The chain joins TRBV30 to TRBJ2-1; 9 bases match TRBD1. V trimming: 5 bases; J trimming: 8 bases; junction bases outside the gene matches: 7. The V gene's germline CDR1 is GTSNPN and CDR2 SVGIG (reference sequence). The CDR3 consists of 13 residues. In DNA, the CDR3 is TGTGCCTGGGCGGGACAGGGTGCCCATGAGCAGTTCTTC. The encoded protein is CAWAGQGAHEQFF.

Only a few counts were recorded for this clone. The CDR3 bases are TGTGCCAGCAGTTACGACAGGTCGGGTGGCTACACCTTC. The encoded protein is CASSYDRSGGYTF. The chain joins TRBV6-2 or TRBV6-3 to TRBJ1-2; D perhaps matches TRBD1 (6 bases). Germline values: CDR1 MNHEY, CDR2 SVGEGT. V shed 2 bases and J shed 7 bases, with 11 bases lying between them. CDR3 length: 13 residues.

The chain links TRBV20-1 to TRBJ1-1; 9 positions agree with TRBD1. Germline V gene data show CDR1 as DFQATT and CDR2 as SNEGSKA (reference sequence). Losses at the gene ends were 3 bases for V and 11 bases for J; bases not matched to a gene: 13. The CDR3 contains 14 residues. Here the CDR3 DNA reads TGCAGTGCTAGTGCCGGGACAGGGTCGATGGCTGCTTTCTTT. It yields the protein CSASAGTGSMAAFF.

This clone was detected once. This sequence joins TRBV19 and TRBJ2-5; D possibly corresponds to TRBD2 (7 bases). Between the trimmed V and J ends, which lost 7 bases and 5 bases, there was a span of 14 bases. The CDR3 covers 13 residues. Germline V lookup: CDR1 LNHDA, CDR2 SQIVND (reference sequence). The CDR3 DNA reads TGTGCCAGTACAACGGGGGGACATGAGACCCAGTACTTC. It codes for CASTTGGHETQYF.

The rearrangement uses TRBV25-1 and TRBJ2-5; 7 positions agree with TRBD1. The germline gives CDR1 MGHDK, CDR2 SYGVNS. The CDR3 has 14 amino acids. Losses at the gene ends were 3 bases for V and 4 bases for J; bases not matched to a gene: 5. The CDR3 reads CASSDTGAVETQYF. DNA for the CDR3: TGTGCCAGCAGTGACACAGGGGCGGTAGAGACCCAGTACTTC.

The chain couples TRBV9 to TRBJ1-2; 9 bases are shared with TRBD1. CDR3 length: 14 amino acids. The germline V gene has CDR1 SGDLS and CDR2 YYNGEE. The junction had 8 bases not matched to a gene; V was cut back by 4 bases and J by 7 bases. CDR3 region: CASSTHRGQGGYTF. CDR3 DNA: TGTGCCAGCAGCACCCACAGGGGGCAGGGTGGCTACACCTTC.

The chain employs TRBV6-5 and TRBJ1-1, with 9 bases matching TRBD1. The CDR3 is 15 residues long. CDR1 is MNHEY and CDR2 is SVGAGI in the germline V gene. Unmatched junction bases numbered 4, after V lost 0 bases and J lost 5 bases. The CDR3 region has the DNA TGTGCCAGCAGTTACTCGAGACAGGGGGGAACTGAAGCTTTCTTT. This codes for CASSYSRQGGTEAFF.

The chain employs TRBV19 and TRBJ2-2; 7 positions agree with TRBD1. There are 15 residues in the CDR3. CDR1 and CDR2 (germline): LNHDA, SQIVND (reference sequence). The V and J ends lost 7 bases and 4 bases, in that order; junction bases with no gene match: 9. The CDR3 spells CASKSSPGGTGELFF. The CDR3 bases are TGTGCCAGTAAGAGCTCCCCAGGGGGCACCGGGGAGCTGTTTTTT.

The chain has TRBV10-1 and TRBJ2-2, with TRBD1 as a possible D gene (5 bases). The germline gives CDR1 WNHNN, CDR2 SYGVQD (reference sequence). This CDR3 is built from 16 residues. V was clipped by 0 bases and J by 4 bases, with 12 bases between them. CDR3 nucleotide sequence: TGCGCCAGCAGTGAGTCGAAGCCAGGGATCACCGGGGAGCTGTTTTTT. It specifies CASSESKPGITGELFF.

This sequence joins TRBV21-1 and TRBJ1-4; the D call of TRBD1 is as the table states it, not checked on the DNA. TRBV21-1 is annotated as a pseudogene. This CDR3 is built from 16 residues. CDR3 DNA: TGTGCCAGCAGCAAAGCGTCGGGACAGGGGGTAGAAAAACTGTTTTTT. It encodes CASSKASGQGVEKLFF.

The J gene is TRBJ2-2, the V gene TRBV5-1; D may be TRBD1 (5 bases). The CDR3 length is 15 residues. Germline V lookup: CDR1 SGHRS, CDR2 YFSETQ. V was pared by 2 bases and J by 0 bases, with 8 bases between. CDR3 amino acids: CASSLGVPNTGELFF. The CDR3 coding sequence is TGCGCCAGCAGCTTAGGGGTTCCGAACACCGGGGAGCTGTTTTTT.

CDR3: CASSPFRGQGYTF. CDR3 DNA: TGCGCCAGCAGCCCCTTCAGGGGGCAAGGCTACACCTTC. The chain uses TRBV5-1 and TRBJ1-2, with 8 positions matching TRBD1. The J segment lost 8 bases and the V segment lost 4 bases, leaving 7 bases of the junction unmatched. The CDR3 runs 13 residues. The germline V gene encodes CDR1 SGHRS and CDR2 YFSETQ.